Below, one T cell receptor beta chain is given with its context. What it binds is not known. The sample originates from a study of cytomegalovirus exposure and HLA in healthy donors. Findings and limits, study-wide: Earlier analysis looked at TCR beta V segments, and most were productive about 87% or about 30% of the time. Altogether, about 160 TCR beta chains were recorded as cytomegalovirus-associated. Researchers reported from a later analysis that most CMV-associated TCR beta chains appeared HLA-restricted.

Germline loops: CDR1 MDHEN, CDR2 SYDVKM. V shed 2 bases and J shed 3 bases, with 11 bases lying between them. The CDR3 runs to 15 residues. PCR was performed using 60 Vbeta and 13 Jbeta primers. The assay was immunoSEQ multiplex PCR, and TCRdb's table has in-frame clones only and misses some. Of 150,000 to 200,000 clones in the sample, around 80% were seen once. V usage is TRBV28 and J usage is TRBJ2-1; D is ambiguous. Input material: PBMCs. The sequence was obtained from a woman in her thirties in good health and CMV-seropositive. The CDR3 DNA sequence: TGTGCCAGCAGTTTAGGCGGTTTCATCTACAATGAGCAGTTCTTC. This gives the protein CASSLGGFIYNEQFF.